This T cell receptor beta chain was found in a study of T cell repertoires in cytomegalovirus infection. Across the whole study: Recently identified HLA-C-restricted CMV epitopes were used, and well-studied HLA-B-restricted CMV epitopes were used as well. Public TCR beta signatures provided an indication of both CMV infection and a matching HLA type.

Each CDR3 protein gets one entry after TCRdb re-called the reads with MiXCR. The data show a few hundred thousand distinct CDR3 sequences, about 42% seen once. Overall study findings and caveats: Adding up the frequency of public TCR beta families identified people who carried CMV plus the relevant HLA. The ex vivo response was dominated by HLA-C-restricted CMV-specific TCR beta clonotypes.

As for this clonotype: The antigen is not known.

J gave up 7 bases and V 10 bases, and 12 bases lay outside the gene matches. The CDR3 extends over 13 amino acids. CDR1 and CDR2 from the germline V gene are SNHLY and FYNNEI. The chain couples TRBV2 to TRBJ1-2, with TRBD1 identical over 7 bases. The clonotype was recovered from a human donor in good health (CMV status not recorded). Some clones in this sample may be carry-over from other donors' samples. This specimen was cultured PBMCs, taken from culture after CMV antigen stimulation. CDR3 loop: CAIRGATESGYTF. The CDR3 DNA reads as TGTGCCATCAGGGGGGCGACAGAGTCTGGCTACACCTTC. Using reference TRBV2 and TRBJ1-2 for the parts outside the CDR3, the full variable domain is EPEVTQTPSHQVTQMGQEVILRCVPISNHLYFYWYRQILGQKVEFLVSFYNNEISEKSEIFDDQFSVERPDGSNFTLKIRSTKLEDSAMYFCAIRGATESGYTFGSGTRLTVV.